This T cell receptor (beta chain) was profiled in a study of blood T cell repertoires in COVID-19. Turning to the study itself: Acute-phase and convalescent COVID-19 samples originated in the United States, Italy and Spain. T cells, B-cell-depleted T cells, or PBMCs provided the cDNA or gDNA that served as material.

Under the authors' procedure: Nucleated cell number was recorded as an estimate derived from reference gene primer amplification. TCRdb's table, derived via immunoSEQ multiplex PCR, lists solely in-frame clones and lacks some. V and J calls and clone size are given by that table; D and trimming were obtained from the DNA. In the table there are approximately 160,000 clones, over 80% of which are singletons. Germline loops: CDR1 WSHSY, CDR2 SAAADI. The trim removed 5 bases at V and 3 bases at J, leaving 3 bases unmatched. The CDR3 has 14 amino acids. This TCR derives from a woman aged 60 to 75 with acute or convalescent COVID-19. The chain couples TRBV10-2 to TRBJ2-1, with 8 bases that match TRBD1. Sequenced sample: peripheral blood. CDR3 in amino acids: CASSLTGVYNEQFF. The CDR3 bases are TGCGCCAGCAGTTTGACAGGGGTCTACAATGAGCAGTTCTTC.